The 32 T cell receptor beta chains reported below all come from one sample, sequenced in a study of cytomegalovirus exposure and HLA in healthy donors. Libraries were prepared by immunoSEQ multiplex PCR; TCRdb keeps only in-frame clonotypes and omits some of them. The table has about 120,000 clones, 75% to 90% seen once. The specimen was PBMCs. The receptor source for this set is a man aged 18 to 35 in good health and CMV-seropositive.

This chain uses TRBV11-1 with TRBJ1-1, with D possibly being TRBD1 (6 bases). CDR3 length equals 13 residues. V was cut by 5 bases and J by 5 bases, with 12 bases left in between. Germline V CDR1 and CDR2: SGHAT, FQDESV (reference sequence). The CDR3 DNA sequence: TGTGCCAGCAGCCCCTACAGGGAAACTGAAGCTTTCTTT. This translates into CASSPYRETEAFF.

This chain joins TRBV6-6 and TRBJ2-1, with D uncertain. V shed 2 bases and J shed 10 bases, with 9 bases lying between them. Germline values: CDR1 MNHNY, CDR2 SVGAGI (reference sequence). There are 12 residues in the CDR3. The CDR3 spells CASSYRSDEQFF. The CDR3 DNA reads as TGTGCCAGCAGTTACCGGAGTGACGAGCAGTTCTTC.

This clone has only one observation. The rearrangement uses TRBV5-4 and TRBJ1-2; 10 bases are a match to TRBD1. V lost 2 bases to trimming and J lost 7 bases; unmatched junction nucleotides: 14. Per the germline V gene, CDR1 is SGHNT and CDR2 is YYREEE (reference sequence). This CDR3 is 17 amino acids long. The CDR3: CASSFGTGVRLRPGYTF. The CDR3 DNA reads TGTGCCAGCAGCTTTGGGACAGGGGTTAGACTTCGGCCTGGCTACACCTTC. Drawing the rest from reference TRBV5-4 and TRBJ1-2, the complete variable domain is ETGVTQSPTHLIKTRGQQVTLRCSSQSGHNTVSWYQQALGQGPQFIFQYYREEENGRGNFPPRFSGLQFPNYSSELNVNALELDDSALYLCASSFGTGVRLRPGYTFGSGTRLTVV.

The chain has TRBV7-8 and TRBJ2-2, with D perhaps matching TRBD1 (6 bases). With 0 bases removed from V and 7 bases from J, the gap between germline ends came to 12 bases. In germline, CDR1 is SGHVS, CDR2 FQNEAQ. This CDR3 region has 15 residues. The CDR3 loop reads CASSLAASQGGELFF. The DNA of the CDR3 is TGTGCCAGCAGCTTAGCCGCCTCACAGGGCGGGGAGCTGTTTTTT.

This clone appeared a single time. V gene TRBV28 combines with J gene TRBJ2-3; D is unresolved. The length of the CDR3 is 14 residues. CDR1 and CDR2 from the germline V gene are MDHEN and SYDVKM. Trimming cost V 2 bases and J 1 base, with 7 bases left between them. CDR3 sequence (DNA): TGTGCCAGCAGTTTAGTGTTCGGCACAGATACGCAGTATTTT. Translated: CASSLVFGTDTQYF. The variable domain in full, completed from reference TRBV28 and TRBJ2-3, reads DVKVTQSSRYLVKRTGEKVFLECVQDMDHENMFWYRQDPGLGLRLIYFSYDVKMKEKGDIPEGYSVSREKKERFSLILESASTNQTSMYLCASSLVFGTDTQYFGPGTRLTVL.

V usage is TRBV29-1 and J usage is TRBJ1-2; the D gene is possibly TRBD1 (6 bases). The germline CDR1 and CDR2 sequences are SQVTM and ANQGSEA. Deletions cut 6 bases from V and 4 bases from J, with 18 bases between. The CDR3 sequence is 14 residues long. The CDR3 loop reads CSVGGGQTTYGYTF. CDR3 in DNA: TGCAGCGTGGGAGGGGGACAAACAACCTATGGCTACACCTTC.

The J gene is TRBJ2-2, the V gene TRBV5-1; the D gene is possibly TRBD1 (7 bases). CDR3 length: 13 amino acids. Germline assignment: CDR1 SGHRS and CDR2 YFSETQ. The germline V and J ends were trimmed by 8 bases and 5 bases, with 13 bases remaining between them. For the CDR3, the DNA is TGCGCCAGTCGACAGGGAGGAACCGGGGAGCTGTTTTTT. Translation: CASRQGGTGELFF.

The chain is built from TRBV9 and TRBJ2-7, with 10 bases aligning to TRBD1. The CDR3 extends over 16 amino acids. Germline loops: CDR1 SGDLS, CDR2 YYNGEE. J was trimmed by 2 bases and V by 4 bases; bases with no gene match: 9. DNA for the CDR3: TGTGCCAGCAGCAGAACTGGACAGGGGGGTCCCTACGAGCAGTACTTC. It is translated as CASSRTGQGGPYEQYF.

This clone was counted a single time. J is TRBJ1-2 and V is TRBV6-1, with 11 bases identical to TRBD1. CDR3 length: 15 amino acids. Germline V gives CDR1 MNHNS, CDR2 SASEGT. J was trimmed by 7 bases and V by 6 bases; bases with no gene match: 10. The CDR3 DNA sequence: TGTGCCAGCAGGGGACCGGACAGGGGGCTTGGTGGCTACACCTTC. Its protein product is CASRGPDRGLGGYTF.

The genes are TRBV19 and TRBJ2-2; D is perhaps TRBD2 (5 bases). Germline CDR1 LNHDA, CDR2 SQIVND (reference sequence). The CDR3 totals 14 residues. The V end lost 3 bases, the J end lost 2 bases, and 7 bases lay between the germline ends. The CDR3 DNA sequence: TGTGCCAGTAGTATCCCGGGAAACACCGGGGAGCTGTTTTTT. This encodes CASSIPGNTGELFF.

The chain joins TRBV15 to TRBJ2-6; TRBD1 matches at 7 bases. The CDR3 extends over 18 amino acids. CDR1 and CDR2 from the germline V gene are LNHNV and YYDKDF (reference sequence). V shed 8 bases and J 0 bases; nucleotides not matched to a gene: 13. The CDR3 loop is CATAVRQGVDSGANVLTF. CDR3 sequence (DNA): TGTGCCACCGCCGTCCGACAGGGAGTAGACTCTGGGGCCAACGTCCTGACTTTC.

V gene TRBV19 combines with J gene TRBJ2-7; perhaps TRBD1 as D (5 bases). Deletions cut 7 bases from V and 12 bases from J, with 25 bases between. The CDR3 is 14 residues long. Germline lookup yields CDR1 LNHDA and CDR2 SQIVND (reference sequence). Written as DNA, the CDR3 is TGTGCCAGTACTAACCTCGGAAATCAAGCCAGGGTGTACTTC. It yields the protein CASTNLGNQARVYF.

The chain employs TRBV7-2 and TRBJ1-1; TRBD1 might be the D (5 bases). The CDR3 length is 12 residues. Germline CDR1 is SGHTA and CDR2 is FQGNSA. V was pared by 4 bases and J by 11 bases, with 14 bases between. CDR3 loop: CASSSRGGVAFF. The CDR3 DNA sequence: TGTGCCAGCAGCTCTCGTGGGGGGGTGGCTTTCTTT.

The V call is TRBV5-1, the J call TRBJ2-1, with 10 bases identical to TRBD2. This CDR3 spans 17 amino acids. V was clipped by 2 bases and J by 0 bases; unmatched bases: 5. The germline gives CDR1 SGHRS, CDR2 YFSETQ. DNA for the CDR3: TGCGCCAGCAGCTTAGGACTAGCGGACGACTCCTACAATGAGCAGTTCTTC. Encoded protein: CASSLGLADDSYNEQFF.

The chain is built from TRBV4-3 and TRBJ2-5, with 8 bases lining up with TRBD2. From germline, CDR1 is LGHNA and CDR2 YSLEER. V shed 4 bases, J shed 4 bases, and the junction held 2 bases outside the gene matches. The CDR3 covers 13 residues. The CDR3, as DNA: TGCGCCAGCAGCCCGGGGGGGGGAGAGACCCAGTACTTC. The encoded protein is CASSPGGGETQYF.

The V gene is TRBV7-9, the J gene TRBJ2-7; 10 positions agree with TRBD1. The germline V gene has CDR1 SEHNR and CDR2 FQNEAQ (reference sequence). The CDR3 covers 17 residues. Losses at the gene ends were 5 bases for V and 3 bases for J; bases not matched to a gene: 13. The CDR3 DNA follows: TGTGCCAGCAGCCCGCTTCCCTCGACAGGGGGCTTCTACGAGCAGTACTTC. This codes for CASSPLPSTGGFYEQYF.

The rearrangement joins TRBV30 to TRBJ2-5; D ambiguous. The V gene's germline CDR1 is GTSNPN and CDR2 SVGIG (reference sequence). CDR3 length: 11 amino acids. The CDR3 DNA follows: TGTGCTATGACTCGCCAAGAGACCCAGTACTTC. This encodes CAMTRQETQYF.

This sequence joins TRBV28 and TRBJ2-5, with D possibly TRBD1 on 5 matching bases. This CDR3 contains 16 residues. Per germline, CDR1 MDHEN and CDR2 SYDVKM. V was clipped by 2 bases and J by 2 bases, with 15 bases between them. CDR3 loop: CASSLGASSGQETQYF. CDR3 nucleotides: TGTGCCAGCAGTTTAGGGGCTTCTTCTGGACAAGAGACCCAGTACTTC.

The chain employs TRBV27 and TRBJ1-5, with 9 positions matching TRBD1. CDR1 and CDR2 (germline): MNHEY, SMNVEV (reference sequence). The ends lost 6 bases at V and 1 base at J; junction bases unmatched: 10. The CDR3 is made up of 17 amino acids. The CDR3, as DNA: TGTGCCAGCAGCCCCCGGACAGGGGAAGAAAGCAATCAGCCCCAGCATTTT. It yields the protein CASSPRTGEESNQPQHF.

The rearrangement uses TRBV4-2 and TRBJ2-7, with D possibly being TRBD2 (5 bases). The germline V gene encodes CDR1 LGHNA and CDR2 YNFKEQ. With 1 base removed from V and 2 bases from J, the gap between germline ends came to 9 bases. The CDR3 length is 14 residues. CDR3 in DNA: TGTGCCAGCAGCCAAGGGACTGAAGCCTACGAGCAGTACTTC. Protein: CASSQGTEAYEQYF.

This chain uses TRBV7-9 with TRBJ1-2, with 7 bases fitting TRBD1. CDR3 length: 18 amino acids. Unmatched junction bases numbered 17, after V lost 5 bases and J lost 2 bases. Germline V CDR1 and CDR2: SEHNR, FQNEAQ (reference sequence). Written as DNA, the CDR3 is TGTGCCAGCAGCCGTTGGGGTGCTAGGGGGCGGGGAAACTATGGCTACACCTTC. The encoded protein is CASSRWGARGRGNYGYTF.

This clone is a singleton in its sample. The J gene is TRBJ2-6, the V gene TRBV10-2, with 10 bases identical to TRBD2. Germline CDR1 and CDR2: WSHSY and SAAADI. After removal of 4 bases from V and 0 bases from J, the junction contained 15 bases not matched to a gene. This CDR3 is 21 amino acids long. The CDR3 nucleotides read TGCGCCAGCAGTGGGACTAGCGGCGCCCAAAAAACCACCTCTGGGGCCAACGTCCTGACTTTC. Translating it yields CASSGTSGAQKTTSGANVLTF.

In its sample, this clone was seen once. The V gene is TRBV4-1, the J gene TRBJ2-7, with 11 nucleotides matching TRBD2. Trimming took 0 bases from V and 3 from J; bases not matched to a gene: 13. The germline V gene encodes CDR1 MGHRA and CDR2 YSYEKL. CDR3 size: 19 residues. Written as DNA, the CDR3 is TGCGCCAGCAGCCAAGAAGGCACCCACGGACTAGCGGGTTACTACGAGCAGTACTTC. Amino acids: CASSQEGTHGLAGYYEQYF.

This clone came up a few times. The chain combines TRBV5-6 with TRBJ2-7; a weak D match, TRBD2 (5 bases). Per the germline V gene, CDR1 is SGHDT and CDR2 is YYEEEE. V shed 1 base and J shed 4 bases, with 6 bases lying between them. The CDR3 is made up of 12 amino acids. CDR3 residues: CASSLRGYEQYF. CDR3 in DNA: TGTGCCAGCAGCTTGAGAGGGTACGAGCAGTACTTC.

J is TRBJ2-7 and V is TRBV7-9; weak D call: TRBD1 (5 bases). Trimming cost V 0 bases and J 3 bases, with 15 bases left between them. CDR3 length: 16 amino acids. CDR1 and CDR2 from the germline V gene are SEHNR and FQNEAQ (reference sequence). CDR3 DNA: TGTGCCAGCAGCTTAGCTTTGACAGATTACTTCTACGAGCAGTACTTC. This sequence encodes CASSLALTDYFYEQYF.

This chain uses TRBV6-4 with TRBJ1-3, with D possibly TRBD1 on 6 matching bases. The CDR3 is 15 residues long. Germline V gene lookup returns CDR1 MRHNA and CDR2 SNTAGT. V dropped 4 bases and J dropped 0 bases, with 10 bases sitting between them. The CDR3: CASSVPDSSGNTIYF. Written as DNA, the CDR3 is TGTGCCAGCAGTGTTCCGGACAGCTCTGGAAACACCATATATTTT.

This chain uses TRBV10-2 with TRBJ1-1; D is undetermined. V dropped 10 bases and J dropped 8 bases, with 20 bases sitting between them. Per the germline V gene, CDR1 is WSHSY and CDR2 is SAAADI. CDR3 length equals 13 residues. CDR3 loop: CATHPGIGAEAFF. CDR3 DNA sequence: TGCGCCACCCACCCGGGGATTGGAGCAGAAGCTTTCTTT.

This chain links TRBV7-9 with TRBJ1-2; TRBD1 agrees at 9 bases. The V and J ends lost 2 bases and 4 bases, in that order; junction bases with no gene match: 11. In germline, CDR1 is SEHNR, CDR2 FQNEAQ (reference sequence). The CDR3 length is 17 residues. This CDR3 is CASSLTGGQGIAYGYTF. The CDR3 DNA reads TGTGCCAGCAGCTTAACGGGGGGACAGGGTATCGCCTATGGCTACACCTTC. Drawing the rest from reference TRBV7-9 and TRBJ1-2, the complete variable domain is DTGVSQNPRHKITKRGQNVTFRCDPISEHNRLYWYRQTLGQGPEFLTYFQNEAQLEKSRLLSDRFSAERPKGSFSTLEIQRTEQGDSAMYLCASSLTGGQGIAYGYTFGSGTRLTVV.

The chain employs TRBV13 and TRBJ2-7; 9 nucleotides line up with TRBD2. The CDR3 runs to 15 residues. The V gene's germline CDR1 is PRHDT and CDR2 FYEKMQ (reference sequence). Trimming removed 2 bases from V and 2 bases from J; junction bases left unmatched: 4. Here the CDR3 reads CASSLSGGRAYEQYF. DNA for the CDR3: TGTGCCAGCAGCTTAAGCGGGGGGCGAGCCTACGAGCAGTACTTC. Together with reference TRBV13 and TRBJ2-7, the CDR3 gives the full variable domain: AAGVIQSPRHLIKEKRETATLKCYPIPRHDTVYWYQQGPGQDPQFLISFYEKMQSDKGSIPDRFSAQQFSDYHSELNMSSLELGDSALYFCASSLSGGRAYEQYFGPGTRLTVT.

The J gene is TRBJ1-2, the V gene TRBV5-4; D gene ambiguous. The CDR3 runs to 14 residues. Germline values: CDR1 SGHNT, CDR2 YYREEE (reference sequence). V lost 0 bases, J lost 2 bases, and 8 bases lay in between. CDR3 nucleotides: TGTGCCAGCAGCTTGGGAGTCCGAAACTATGGCTACACCTTC. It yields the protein CASSLGVRNYGYTF.

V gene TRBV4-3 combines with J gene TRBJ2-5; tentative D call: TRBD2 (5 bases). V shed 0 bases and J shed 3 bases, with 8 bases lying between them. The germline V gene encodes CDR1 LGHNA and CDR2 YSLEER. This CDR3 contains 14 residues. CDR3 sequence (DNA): TGCGCCAGCAGCCAAGAGAGGGAAAAAGAGACCCAGTACTTC. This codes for CASSQEREKETQYF.

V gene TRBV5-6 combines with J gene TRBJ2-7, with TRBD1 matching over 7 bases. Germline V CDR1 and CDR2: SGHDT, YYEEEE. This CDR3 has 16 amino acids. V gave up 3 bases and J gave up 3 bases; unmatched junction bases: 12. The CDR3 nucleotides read TGTGCCAGCAGCTACCTGGGGACAGAGGAAGTCTACGAGCAGTACTTC. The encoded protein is CASSYLGTEEVYEQYF.